The TCR beta chain described here comes from a study of T cell responses to AZD1222 COVID-19 vaccine. The CDR3 spans 15 residues. Germline-derived CDR1 and CDR2 are MNHEY and SMNVEV (reference sequence). J was trimmed by 3 bases and V by 2 bases; bases with no gene match: 3. Some clones are missing from TCRdb's copy, which holds only in-frame ones; the method was immunoSEQ multiplex PCR. The sample records about 86,000 clones, roughly 90% being singletons. Whole-study results and caveats: Vaccine-related CD4 TCRs covered spike, predominating at 160-218 and 743-854. Just six AZD1222 recipients were seropositive at baseline. Donors were mostly white British, more females; clonal diversity possibly underestimated.

Turning to this clone: Its antigen remains unknown.

The sequenced sample was peripheral blood, obtained 28 days after the second AZD1222 dose. The TCR originated in an adult who received the AZD1222 COVID-19 vaccine. This chain connects TRBV27 to TRBJ2-7; 11 nucleotides agree with TRBD1. As DNA, the CDR3 is TGTGCCAGCAGTTTAAGGACAGGGGGCATCTACGAGCAGTACGTC. Amino acid sequence: CASSLRTGGIYEQYV.